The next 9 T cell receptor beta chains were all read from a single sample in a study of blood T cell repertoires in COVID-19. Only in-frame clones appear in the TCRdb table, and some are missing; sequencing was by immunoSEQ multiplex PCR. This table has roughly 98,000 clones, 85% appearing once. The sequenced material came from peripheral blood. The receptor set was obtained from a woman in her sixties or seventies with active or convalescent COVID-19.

The CDR3 sequence: CASSQDAGGTSYEQYF. The CDR3 DNA is TGTGCCAGCAGCCAAGACGCGGGGGGGACCTCCTACGAGCAGTACTTC. This chain joins TRBV4-2 and TRBJ2-7, with 9 bases that match TRBD2. With 0 bases clipped from V and 0 bases from J, the junction kept 3 bases outside the gene matches. Germline V gives CDR1 LGHNA, CDR2 YNFKEQ. The CDR3 is 16 residues long.

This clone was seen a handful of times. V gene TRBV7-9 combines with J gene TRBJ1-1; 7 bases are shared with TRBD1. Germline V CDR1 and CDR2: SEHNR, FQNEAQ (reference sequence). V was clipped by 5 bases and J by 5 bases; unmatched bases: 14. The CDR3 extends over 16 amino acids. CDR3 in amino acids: CASSAEGRGRETEAFF. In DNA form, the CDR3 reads TGTGCCAGCAGCGCGGAAGGAAGGGGGCGGGAAACTGAAGCTTTCTTT. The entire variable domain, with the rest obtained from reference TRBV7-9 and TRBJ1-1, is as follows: DTGVSQNPRHKITKRGQNVTFRCDPISEHNRLYWYRQTLGQGPEFLTYFQNEAQLEKSRLLSDRFSAERPKGSFSTLEIQRTEQGDSAMYLCASSAEGRGRETEAFFGQGTRLTVV.

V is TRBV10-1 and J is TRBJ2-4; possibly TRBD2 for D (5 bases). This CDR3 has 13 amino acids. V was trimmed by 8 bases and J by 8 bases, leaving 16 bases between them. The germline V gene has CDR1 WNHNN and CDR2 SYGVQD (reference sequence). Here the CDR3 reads CASQGRAGDIQYF. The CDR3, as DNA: TGCGCCAGCCAAGGAAGGGCGGGTGACATTCAGTACTTC.

CDR3 DNA: TGTGCCAGCAGTTACGGGACAGGGGCCTACGAGCAGTACTTC. This translates into CASSYGTGAYEQYF. V is TRBV6-5 and J is TRBJ2-7, with TRBD1 matching 10 bases. Germline V gene sequence: CDR1 MNHEY, CDR2 SVGAGI. CDR3 length: 14 residues. V shed 2 bases and J 2 bases; nucleotides not matched to a gene: 0.

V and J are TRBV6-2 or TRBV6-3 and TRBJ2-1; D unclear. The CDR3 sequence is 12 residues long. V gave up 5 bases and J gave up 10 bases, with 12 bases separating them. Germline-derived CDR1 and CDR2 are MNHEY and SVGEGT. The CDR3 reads CASSDTTWEQFF. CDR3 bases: TGTGCCAGCAGTGACACAACATGGGAGCAGTTCTTC.

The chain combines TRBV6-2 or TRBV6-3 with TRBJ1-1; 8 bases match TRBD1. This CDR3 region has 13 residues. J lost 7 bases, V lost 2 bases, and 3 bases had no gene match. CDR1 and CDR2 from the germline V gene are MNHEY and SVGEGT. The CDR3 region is CASSYTGGSEAFF. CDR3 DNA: TGTGCCAGCAGTTACACAGGGGGGAGTGAAGCTTTCTTT.

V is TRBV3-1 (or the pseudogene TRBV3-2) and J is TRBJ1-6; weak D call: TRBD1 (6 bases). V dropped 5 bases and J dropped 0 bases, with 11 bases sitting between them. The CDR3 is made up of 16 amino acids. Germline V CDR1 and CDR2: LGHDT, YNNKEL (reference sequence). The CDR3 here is CASSSTGSSYNSPLHF. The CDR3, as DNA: TGTGCCAGCAGCTCTACAGGGAGCTCCTATAATTCACCCCTCCACTTT.

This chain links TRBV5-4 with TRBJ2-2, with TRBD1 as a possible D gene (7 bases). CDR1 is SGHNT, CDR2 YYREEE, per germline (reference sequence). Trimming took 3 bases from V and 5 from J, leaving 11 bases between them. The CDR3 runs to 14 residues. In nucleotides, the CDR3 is TGTGCCAGCAGCTCGGCAGGGGGGACCGGGGAGCTGTTTTTT. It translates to CASSSAGGTGELFF.

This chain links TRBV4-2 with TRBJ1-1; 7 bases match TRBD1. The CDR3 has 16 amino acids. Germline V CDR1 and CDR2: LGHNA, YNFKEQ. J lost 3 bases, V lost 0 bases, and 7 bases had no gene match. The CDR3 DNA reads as TGTGCCAGCAGCCAAGATGCTGACAGGGCGTACACTGAAGCTTTCTTT. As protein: CASSQDADRAYTEAFF.